The rows below give T cell receptor beta chains drawn from one sample of a study of regulatory T cells in long-lasting Graves disease. TCRdb re-called the multiplex PCR reads through MiXCR, storing one row per CDR3 protein. The table records hundreds of thousands of distinct CDR3 sequences, approximately 12% of them present only once. This same sample was also part of a study on T cells in Graves' hyperthyroidism and ophthalmopathy.

Sequencing was performed on peripheral blood mononuclear cells (PBMCs), taken at new diagnosis, from a patient treated with antithyroid drugs. These TCRs come from a man aged 30-40 years with Graves disease. Both conserved end residues are part of each CDR3. D genes are given only for firm matches. Expanded clones get a size class; other rows say once, few or many, or leave the size out.

clone_size	v_call	j_call	d_call	cdr3_aa	cdr3_nt
many	TRBV12-3/TRBV12-4	TRBJ2-2	TRBD1	CASSQGALNTGELFF	TGTGCCAGCAGCCAGGGGGCGTTGAACACCGGGGAGCTGTTTTTT
NA	TRBV30	TRBJ2-1	TRBD1	CAWGPGTGVNEQFF	TGTGCCTGGGGTCCCGGGACAGGGGTAAATGAGCAGTTCTTC
many	TRBV5-1	TRBJ1-6	NA	CASSAQVQNSPLHF	TGCGCCAGCAGCGCTCAGGTCCAGAATTCACCCCTCCACTTT
many	TRBV7-9	TRBJ2-5	NA	CASSLVIQETQYF	TGTGCCAGCAGCTTAGTTATCCAAGAGACCCAGTACTTC
NA	TRBV6-1	TRBJ2-2	NA	CASRRTATNTGELFF	TGTGCCAGCAGGAGGACAGCTACGAACACCGGGGAGCTGTTTTTT
many	TRBV9	TRBJ2-1	TRBD1	CASSVWSQGDYNEQFF	TGTGCCAGCAGCGTGTGGAGTCAGGGGGACTACAATGAGCAGTTCTTC
NA	TRBV27	TRBJ2-1	TRBD2	CASSPQWRGAYNEQFF	TGTGCCAGCAGCCCGCAATGGCGGGGGGCCTACAATGAGCAGTTCTTC
many	TRBV10-1	TRBJ2-2	NA	CARNAPTEGATGELFF	TGCGCCAGAAACGCCCCAACGGAAGGGGCGACCGGGGAGCTGTTTTTT
NA	TRBV3-1	TRBJ2-7	NA	CASSPLKGVYEQYF	TGTGCCAGCAGCCCCCTTAAGGGCGTCTACGAGCAGTACTTC
many	TRBV27	TRBJ1-5	NA	CASSPRGYGQPQHF	TGTGCCAGCAGTCCCCGAGGTTACGGTCAGCCCCAGCATTTT
NA	TRBV5-1	TRBJ2-6	TRBD2	CASSSSGRGLAGANVLTF	TGCGCCAGCAGCTCTAGCGGGAGAGGTCTAGCTGGGGCCAACGTCCTGACTTTC
few	TRBV4-1	TRBJ2-7	NA	CASSQVGEPYEQYF	TGCGCCAGCAGCCAAGTTGGGGAACCCTACGAGCAGTACTTC